This entry concerns a single TCR beta chain. CDR3 size: 12 residues. Germline V gene data show CDR1 as SGHDT and CDR2 as YYEEEE. Trimming left V 3 bases short and J 6 bases short, with 9 bases between. Original processing notes: Scientists estimated how many nucleated cells there were by amplifying reference gene primers. The table came from immunoSEQ multiplex PCR; TCRdb's copy has only in-frame clones and leaves some out. V, J and clone size are those of that table, while D and trimming were read from the DNA. The sample holds 100,000 to 150,000 clones; over 75% are singletons and the top ten take roughly 17%. This sample is drawn from a study of blood T cell repertoires in COVID-19.

This sequence joins TRBV5-6 and TRBJ1-1; TRBD1 might be the D (6 bases). The TCR was taken from a man aged 30-40 years with COVID-19, enrolled during active disease. The source material was peripheral blood. CDR3 loop: CASSSGVPEAFF. The DNA for the CDR3 is TGTGCCAGCAGCTCAGGGGTTCCTGAAGCTTTCTTT.